The rows below give T cell receptor beta chains drawn from one sample of a study of spatial heterogeneity in lung cancer. TCRdb processed the 5' RACE reads anew with MiXCR; each CDR3 protein has one entry. The sample carries about 36,000 distinct CDR3 sequences, roughly 5% recorded once. Sample: PBMCs, taken at surgery. The receptors originated from a female donor with early-stage non-small cell lung cancer. CDR3s include the opening cysteine and the closing phenylalanine or tryptophan. D genes are given only for firm matches. Size is stated for part of the rows, as once, few or many counts, or as a class when the clone is expanded.

CDR3,DNA,length,V,J,D,size
CASSQGVGSNEQFF,TGTGCCAGCAGCCAAGGGGTAGGAAGCAATGAGCAGTTCTTC,14,TRBV3-1,TRBJ2-1,.,.
CASSTTGREEKLFF,TGTGCCAGCAGTACGACAGGGCGGGAGGAAAAACTGTTTTTT,14,TRBV6-5,TRBJ1-4,TRBD1,many
CSGDPGLALDTQYF,TGCAGCGGGGACCCGGGGCTAGCATTAGATACGCAGTATTTT,14,TRBV29-1,TRBJ2-3,.,few
CASSPLDGTYNEQFF,TGTGCCAGCAGTCCCCTGGACGGTACCTACAATGAGCAGTTCTTC,15,TRBV28,TRBJ2-1,.,few
CASGNPGQGVGEQYF,TGTGCCAGCGGTAATCCGGGACAGGGGGTTGGGGAGCAGTACTTC,15,TRBV25-1,TRBJ2-7,TRBD1,many
CASSPPASGAYNEQFF,TGTGCCAGCAGTCCGCCGGCCAGCGGGGCCTACAATGAGCAGTTCTTC,16,TRBV28,TRBJ2-1,TRBD2,many
CAWVEATDTQYF,TGTGCCTGGGTGGAAGCCACAGATACGCAGTATTTT,12,TRBV30,TRBJ2-3,.,many
CSAGPGTGVEYGYTF,TGCAGTGCCGGCCCAGGGACAGGGGTGGAATATGGCTACACCTTC,15,TRBV20-1,TRBJ1-2,TRBD1,.
CASSDSYRGRNGYTF,TGTGCCAGCAGTGACTCTTACAGGGGGCGAAATGGCTACACCTTC,15,TRBV25-1,TRBJ1-2,TRBD1,many
CASSEGQFYNEQFF,TGTGCCAGCAGCGAGGGACAGTTCTACAATGAGCAGTTCTTC,14,TRBV7-8,TRBJ2-1,TRBD1,many
CASSMFGGGPLNEQFF,TGTGCCAGTAGTATGTTTGGAGGGGGGCCCCTCAATGAGCAGTTCTTC,16,TRBV19,TRBJ2-1,.,.
CASSSRSLAETQYF,TGTGCCAGCAGCTCTCGGTCGCTAGCAGAGACCCAGTACTTC,14,TRBV5-4,TRBJ2-5,.,.
CASSFSGGQISTEAFF,TGCGCCAGCAGCTTTTCGGGAGGACAGATTTCCACTGAAGCTTTCTTT,16,TRBV5-1,TRBJ1-1,.,many
CASSWPREANTGELFF,TGTGCCAGCAGCTGGCCCAGGGAAGCGAACACCGGGGAGCTGTTTTTT,16,TRBV7-2,TRBJ2-2,.,few
CASSSKQGAGELFF,TGTGCCAGCAGCTCAAAACAGGGGGCAGGGGAGCTGTTTTTT,14,TRBV11-3,TRBJ2-2,TRBD1,many
CANSRTRPGLSIGELFF,TGTGCCAACAGCCGGACCCGACCGGGACTAAGCATCGGGGAGCTGTTTTTT,17,TRBV6-2/TRBV6-3,TRBJ2-2,TRBD2,.
CASSTGMNTEAFF,TGTGCCAGCAGCACAGGGATGAACACTGAAGCTTTCTTT,13,TRBV6-6,TRBJ1-1,.,many
CASSLDTSGSRKTQYF,TGTGCCAGCAGCTTAGATACTAGCGGGAGTCGGAAGACCCAGTACTTC,16,TRBV7-2,TRBJ2-5,TRBD2,many
CASSVGEGEQFF,TGCGCCAGCAGTGTGGGGGAAGGAGAGCAGTTCTTC,12,TRBV10-2,TRBJ2-1,.,few
CATSDSQGRTDTQYF,TGTGCCACCAGTGATTCTCAGGGGCGCACAGATACGCAGTATTTT,15,TRBV24-1,TRBJ2-3,.,many
CSARVSTAEQFF,TGCAGTGCTAGAGTGTCCACTGCTGAGCAGTTCTTC,12,TRBV20-1,TRBJ2-1,.,many
CAISLGLAGVETQYF,TGTGCCATCAGCCTTGGACTAGCGGGAGTAGAGACCCAGTACTTC,15,TRBV10-3,TRBJ2-5,TRBD2,many
CASSEALDSLTDTQYF,TGTGCCAGCAGTGAAGCGTTGGACAGCCTCACAGATACGCAGTATTTT,16,TRBV2,TRBJ2-3,.,many
CASSRQAPGEQYF,TGTGCCAGTTCGCGACAGGCCCCTGGCGAGCAGTACTTC,13,TRBV18,TRBJ2-7,.,many
CASSELGPGTDTQYF,TGTGCCAGCAGTGAACTCGGTCCAGGGACAGATACGCAGTATTTT,15,TRBV25-1,TRBJ2-3,.,.
CSARWQGGEKLFF,TGCAGTGCTAGATGGCAGGGCGGTGAAAAACTGTTTTTT,13,TRBV20-1,TRBJ1-4,.,.
CASSFDRDNSPLHF,TGTGCCAGCAGCTTCGACAGGGACAATTCACCCCTCCACTTT,14,TRBV7-2,TRBJ1-6,TRBD1,.
CASSQDAQLQETQYF,TGCGCCAGCAGCCAAGATGCCCAACTACAAGAGACCCAGTACTTC,15,TRBV4-3,TRBJ2-5,.,.
CASRVGTQETQYF,TGCGCCAGCAGAGTGGGGACCCAAGAGACCCAGTACTTC,13,TRBV5-1,TRBJ2-5,.,many
CASSQSLVTGNTNTQYF,TGCGCCAGCAGTCAATCTTTGGTGACTGGAAATACTAATACGCAGTATTTT,17,TRBV23-1,TRBJ2-3,.,many
CASSLALTTSHQPQHF,TGTGCCAGCAGCTTAGCGCTCACCACCAGCCATCAGCCCCAGCATTTT,16,TRBV7-2,TRBJ1-5,.,many
CASSLTGGTQYF,TGTGCCAGCAGCCTGACCGGGGGGACGCAGTATTTT,12,TRBV11-2,TRBJ2-3,TRBD2,.
CSVARLVGPSNEQFF,TGCAGCGTTGCCCGACTAGTTGGACCCTCCAATGAGCAGTTCTTC,15,TRBV29-1,TRBJ2-1,.,.
CATSGGYRPTETQYF,TGTGCCACCAGTGGAGGGTACCGGCCGACAGAGACCCAGTACTTC,15,TRBV24-1,TRBJ2-5,.,many
CATSRDRTYEQYF,TGTGCCACCAGCAGAGATAGGACCTACGAGCAGTACTTC,13,TRBV15,TRBJ2-7,.,many
CASSLWRGGGTATEAFF,TGTGCCAGCAGTTTGTGGCGAGGCGGCGGAACTGCAACTGAAGCTTTCTTT,17,TRBV27,TRBJ1-1,.,.
CASSLATGTNTGELFF,TGTGCCAGCAGCTTAGCGACAGGAACGAACACCGGGGAGCTGTTTTTT,16,TRBV7-9,TRBJ2-2,.,many
CASSLRSDTEAFF,TGCGCCAGCAGCCTCCGCTCAGACACTGAAGCTTTCTTT,13,TRBV4-1,TRBJ1-1,.,many
CASSLEGQETGYTF,TGCGCCAGCAGCTTGGAGGGGCAGGAGACGGGCTACACCTTC,14,TRBV5-1,TRBJ1-2,.,.
CASSTLRGSEETQYF,TGTGCCAGCAGCACGCTTAGGGGGTCGGAAGAGACCCAGTACTTC,15,TRBV5-6,TRBJ2-5,.,many
CASSLAQGSELFF,TGTGCCAGCAGCTTAGCGCAGGGTTCGGAACTGTTTTTT,13,TRBV11-2,TRBJ1-4,.,many
CASSIGRANVLTF,TGTGCCAGTAGTATAGGCAGGGCCAACGTCCTGACTTTC,13,TRBV19,TRBJ2-6,.,.
CASSSASSYSSYEQYF,TGTGCCAGCAGCTCCGCATCTAGTTACTCATCCTACGAGCAGTACTTC,16,TRBV3-2,TRBJ2-7,.,few
CASSLDGGDGTEAFF,TGTGCCAGCAGCCTAGATGGGGGAGATGGCACTGAAGCTTTCTTT,15,TRBV7-3,TRBJ1-1,.,few